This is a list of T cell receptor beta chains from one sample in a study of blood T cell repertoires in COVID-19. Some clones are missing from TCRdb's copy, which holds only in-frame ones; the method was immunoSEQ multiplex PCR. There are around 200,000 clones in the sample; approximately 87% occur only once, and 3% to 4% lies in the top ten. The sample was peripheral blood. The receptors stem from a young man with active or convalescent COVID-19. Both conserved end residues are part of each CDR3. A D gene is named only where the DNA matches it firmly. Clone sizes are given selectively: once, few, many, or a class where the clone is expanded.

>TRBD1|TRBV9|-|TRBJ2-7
TGTGCCAGCAGCCCGTTTACAGGGGGTTCATCCTACGAGCAGTACTTC
CASSPFTGGSSYEQYF
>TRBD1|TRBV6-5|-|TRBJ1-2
TGTGCCAGCAGACGGGACAGAGCTAACTATGGCTACACCTTC
CASRRDRANYGYTF
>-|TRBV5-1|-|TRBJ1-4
TGCGCCAGCAGCTCCGGGACACAAAATGAAAAACTGTTTTTT
CASSSGTQNEKLFF
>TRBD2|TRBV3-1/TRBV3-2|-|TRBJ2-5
TGTGCCAGTTCACTAGCGGAGGAGGAGACCCAGTACTTC
CASSLAEEETQYF
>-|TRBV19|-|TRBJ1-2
TGTGCCAGTAGTATCCCGACAGTTTCTGGCTACACCTTC
CASSIPTVSGYTF
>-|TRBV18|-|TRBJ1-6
TGTGCCAGCTCCCAGAGTACAGGGCCCTATAATTCACCCCTCCACTTT
CASSQSTGPYNSPLHF
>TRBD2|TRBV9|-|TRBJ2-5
TGTGCCAGCAGCGTAGGAGTCGCGGGGGGCCAAGAGACCCAGTACTTC
CASSVGVAGGQETQYF
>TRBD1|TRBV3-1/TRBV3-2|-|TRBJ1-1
TGTGCCAGCAGCCAAGTCACAGGGGGCGGATTCCGAAACACTGAAGCTTTCTTT
CASSQVTGGGFRNTEAFF
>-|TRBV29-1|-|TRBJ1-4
TGCAGCGTTGAAACCCTGGCAGGGGATGAAAAACTGTTTTTT
CSVETLAGDEKLFF
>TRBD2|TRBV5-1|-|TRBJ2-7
TGCGCCAGCAGCTTGGATCCGGGAGGGCTCTACGAGCAGTACTTC
CASSLDPGGLYEQYF
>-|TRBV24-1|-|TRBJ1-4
TGTGCCACCAGTCCCAACCGGGACAAGGGAATAGTAACTAATGAAAAACTGTTTTTT
CATSPNRDKGIVTNEKLFF
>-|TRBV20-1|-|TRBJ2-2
TGCAGTGCTAGTCGGGGGACCAACACCGGGGAGCTGTTTTTT
CSASRGTNTGELFF
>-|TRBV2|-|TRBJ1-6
TGTGCCAGCAGAGCAGGGTATGGGAATTCACCCCTCCACTTT
CASRAGYGNSPLHF
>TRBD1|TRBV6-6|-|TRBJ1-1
TGTGCCAGCAGTCTCTGGACAGGCCACCTGGGGGACACTGAAGCTTTCTTT
CASSLWTGHLGDTEAFF
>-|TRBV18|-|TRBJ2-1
TGTGCCAGCTCACCAATGGAGTACTCCTACAATGAGCAGTTCTTC
CASSPMEYSYNEQFF
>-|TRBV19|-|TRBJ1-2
TGTGCCAGTAGTATAGTCCTGTGGCAGGGGTATGGCTACACCTTC
CASSIVLWQGYGYTF
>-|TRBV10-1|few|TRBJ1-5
TGCGCCAGCAGCAGGGCACCCAATCAGCCCCAGCATTTT
CASSRAPNQPQHF
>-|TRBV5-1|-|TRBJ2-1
TGCGCCAGCAGCCCGGGAGCTAGTTCTTACAATGAGCAGTTCTTC
CASSPGASSYNEQFF
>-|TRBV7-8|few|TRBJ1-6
TGTGCCAGTACGCCAGGTCTCAATTCACCCCTCCACTTT
CASTPGLNSPLHF
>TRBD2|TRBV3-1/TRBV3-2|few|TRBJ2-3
TGTGCCAGCAGCCCCCGAGCGAAGACTAGCGGGGGAAGGCAAGCTACGCAGTATTTT
CASSPRAKTSGGRQATQYF
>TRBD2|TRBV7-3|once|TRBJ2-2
TGTGCCAGCAGCCCCCGAGGGAGCGGGAGGGTCGGGGAGCTGTTTTTT
CASSPRGSGRVGELFF
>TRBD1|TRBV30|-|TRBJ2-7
TGTGCCTGGAGTGTAACGACAGGGGACGAGCAGTACTTC
CAWSVTTGDEQYF
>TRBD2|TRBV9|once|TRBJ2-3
TGTGCCAGCAGCCCTTGGACTAGCGGGGAGGCGGATACGCAGTATTTT
CASSPWTSGEADTQYF
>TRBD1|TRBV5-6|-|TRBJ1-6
TGTGCCAGCAGCTTGGGGCAGGGGGCGTATTCACCCCTCCACTTT
CASSLGQGAYSPLHF
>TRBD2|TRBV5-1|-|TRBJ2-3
TGCGCCAGCAGCAAGGGGACTAGCGGAGACACAGATACGCAGTATTTT
CASSKGTSGDTDTQYF
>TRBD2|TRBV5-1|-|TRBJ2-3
TGCGCCAGCAGCTTGGTAGCGGGGGTAAGCACAGATACGCAGTATTTT
CASSLVAGVSTDTQYF
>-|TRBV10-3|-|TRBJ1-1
TGTGCCATCAGTGAGGGAGACAGGACGAACACTGAAGCTTTCTTT
CAISEGDRTNTEAFF
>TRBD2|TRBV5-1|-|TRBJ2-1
TGCGCCAGCAGCTGGGGACTAGCAGAAACCAATGAGCAGTTCTTC
CASSWGLAETNEQFF
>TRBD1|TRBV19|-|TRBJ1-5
TGTGCCAGTAGTATTATGGCAGGGGGAGGTCAGCCCCAGCATTTT
CASSIMAGGGQPQHF
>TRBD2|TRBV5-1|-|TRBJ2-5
TGCGCCAGCAGCTTGGGGAGGACTAGCGGGGAGATCCAAGAGACCCAGTACTTC
CASSLGRTSGEIQETQYF
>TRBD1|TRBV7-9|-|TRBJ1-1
TGTGCCAGCAGCTCCGGACAGGCCGACGACAGCCAAGCTTTCTTT
CASSSGQADDSQAFF
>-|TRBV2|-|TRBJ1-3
TGTGCCAGCAGCGCAGACGGACTCTCTGGAAACACCATATATTTT
CASSADGLSGNTIYF
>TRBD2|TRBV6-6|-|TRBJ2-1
TGTGCCAGCAGGAGCGGGGGAGGCTACAATGAGCAGTTCTTC
CASRSGGGYNEQFF
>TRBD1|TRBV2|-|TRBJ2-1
TGTGCCAGCAGGGACAGGGATACAGAGCAGTTCTTC
CASRDRDTEQFF
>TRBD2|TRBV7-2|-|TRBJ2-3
TGTGCCAGCAGCTTGGGGTTGAGCGGGAGTGGCGCAGATACGCAGTATTTT
CASSLGLSGSGADTQYF
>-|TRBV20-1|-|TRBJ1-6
TGCAATGCGGCAGGGAATTCACCCCTCCACTTT
CNAAGNSPLHF
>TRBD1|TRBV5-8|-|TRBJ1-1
TGTGCCAGCAGCTCGAGGGACAGGAGGACTGAAGCTTTCTTT
CASSSRDRRTEAFF
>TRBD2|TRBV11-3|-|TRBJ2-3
TGTGCCAGCAGTCGGGGGGGCACAGATACGCAGTATTTT
CASSRGGTDTQYF
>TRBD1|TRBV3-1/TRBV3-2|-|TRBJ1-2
TGTGCCAGCAGCCAGAAGGGGACAGGGCTCAACTATGGCTACACCTTC
CASSQKGTGLNYGYTF
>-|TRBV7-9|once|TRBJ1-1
TGTGCCAGCAGCATAGGACAGCTTGAAGCTTTCTTT
CASSIGQLEAFF
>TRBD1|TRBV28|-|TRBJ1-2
TGTGCCAGCAGTCCAAACAGGGGCCTTGGCTACACCTTC
CASSPNRGLGYTF
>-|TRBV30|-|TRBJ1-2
TGTGCCTGGAATGAAGGGGGATTCGCGTATGGCTACACCTTC
CAWNEGGFAYGYTF
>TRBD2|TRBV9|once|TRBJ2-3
TGTGCCAGCAGCGTTCTAGCGGGGGTTAGCACAGATACGCAGTATTTT
CASSVLAGVSTDTQYF